The rows below give T cell receptor beta chains drawn from one sample of a study of identical twins. TCRdb processed the 5' RACE reads anew with MiXCR; each CDR3 protein has one entry. The sample records over 550,000 distinct CDR3 sequences, about 7.6% being singletons. These same records also appear under a second study, on yellow fever vaccine responses in identical twins.

The sequencing sample was made of PBMCs. These receptors came from a woman aged 18-29 years in good health. Each CDR3 is given with its conserved first and last residue. A D gene is named only where the DNA matches it firmly. Clone size, where shown, is once, few, many, or a class for clones that have expanded.

-,TRBJ2-1,TRBV7-8,many,CASSLQGVGGGFRYNEQFF,TGTGCCAGCAGCTTACAGGGGGTTGGCGGGGGATTCCGCTACAATGAGCAGTTCTTC
TRBD1,TRBJ2-2,TRBV6-1,many,CASSTGTGVTGELFF,TGTGCCAGCAGTACCGGGACAGGGGTCACCGGGGAGCTGTTTTTT
-,TRBJ2-1,TRBV19,-,CASSIWDRPGTTQEEQFF,TGTGCCAGTAGTATTTGGGACAGACCCGGGACTACTCAAGAGGAGCAGTTCTTC
-,TRBJ2-7,TRBV12-3/TRBV12-4,many,CASSPKGQTYEQYF,TGTGCCAGCAGTCCGAAGGGGCAGACCTACGAGCAGTACTTC
-,TRBJ1-3,TRBV29-1,few,CSVRFPGNTIYF,TGCAGCGTCCGGTTCCCTGGAAACACCATATATTTT
-,TRBJ2-2,TRBV28,few,CASSSLPLGTGELFF,TGTGCCAGCAGTTCCCTCCCCCTTGGGACCGGGGAGCTGTTTTTT
TRBD2,TRBJ2-1,TRBV10-3,few,CAISESQRLSGNYNEQFF,TGTGCCATCAGTGAGTCCCAACGACTTAGCGGGAATTACAATGAGCAGTTCTTC
TRBD2,TRBJ2-2,TRBV5-1,few,CASSLAASGANTGELFF,TGCGCCAGCAGCTTGGCCGCTAGCGGAGCGAACACCGGGGAGCTGTTTTTT
TRBD1,TRBJ2-2,TRBV2,-,CACCLSSGTGGQATGELFF,TGTGCCTGCTGTTTATCCTCTGGGACAGGGGGACAGGCCACCGGGGAGCTGTTTTTT
-,TRBJ1-4,TRBV18,-,CASSLGPTGEKLFF,TGTGCCAGCTCACTGGGGCCTACAGGAGAAAAACTGTTTTTT
-,TRBJ2-7,TRBV9,many,CASSVMGLPPGDSSYEQYF,TGTGCCAGCAGCGTGATGGGCTTACCCCCGGGGGATAGCTCCTACGAGCAGTACTTC
-,TRBJ2-1,TRBV20-1,-,CSARGQNEQFF,TGCAGTGCTAGAGGGCAGAATGAGCAGTTCTTC